Below are 27 T cell receptor beta chains sequenced from a single sample in a study of T-cell reconstitution after alpha-beta-depleted transplantation in children. The library targeted TCRbeta and was prepared with unique molecular identifiers. TCRdb ran MiXCR on the PCR reads and lists one entry per CDR3 protein. This table has about 640,000 distinct CDR3 sequences, approximately 15% appearing once. The source material was PBMCs from the stem cell graft donor, sampled from the stem cell graft. The receptors stem from a human donor who donated a stem cell graft to a child with acute myeloid leukemia.

The chain carries TRBV25-1 and TRBJ2-2; D is perhaps TRBD2 (5 bases). The V end was cut by 8 bases, the J end by 7 bases, with 14 bases between. The CDR3 spans 13 residues. Germline V lookup: CDR1 MGHDK, CDR2 SYGVNS. The CDR3 DNA sequence: TGTGCCAGCGGCCACGGCGGACTCGGGGAGCTGTTTTTT. Its protein product is CASGHGGLGELFF. Variable domain in full (rest from reference TRBV25-1 and TRBJ2-2): EADIYQTPRYLVIGTGKKITLECSQTMGHDKMYWYQQDPGMELHLIHYSYGVNSTEKGDLSSESTVSRIRTEHFPLTLESARPSHTSQYLCASGHGGLGELFFGEGSRLTVL.

This rearrangement joins TRBV29-1 to TRBJ1-5; D unclear. There are 13 residues in the CDR3. Per germline, CDR1 SQVTM and CDR2 ANQGSEA. V dropped 5 bases and J dropped 3 bases, with 11 bases sitting between them. As DNA, the CDR3 is TGCAGCGTTTTAACAGCCATCAATCAGCCCCAGCATTTT. Residues: CSVLTAINQPQHF.

There are many counts of this clonotype. The rearrangement joins TRBV4-2 to TRBJ2-1; D possibly uses TRBD1 or TRBD2 (5 bases each). The CDR3 sequence is 12 residues long. V was trimmed by 4 bases and J by 8 bases, leaving 9 bases between them. Germline V gene lookup returns CDR1 LGHNA and CDR2 YNFKEQ. The DNA for the CDR3 is TGTGCCAGCAGCCTCTTGGGGGATGAGCAGTTCTTC. This codes for CASSLLGDEQFF.

At least ten counts were recorded for this clonotype. The V gene is TRBV29-1, the J gene TRBJ1-2; 7 bases agree with TRBD1. In germline, CDR1 is SQVTM, CDR2 ANQGSEA. The CDR3 loop spans 12 amino acids. The ends lost 6 bases at V and 5 bases at J; junction bases unmatched: 6. CDR3 DNA sequence: TGCAGCGTGTTGACAGGGTCATATGGCTACACCTTC. It encodes CSVLTGSYGYTF. The complete variable domain, with remaining parts taken from reference TRBV29-1 and TRBJ1-2, reads SAVISQKPSRDICQRGTSLTIQCQVDSQVTMMFWYRQQPGQSLTLIATANQGSEATYESGFVIDKFPISRPNLTFSTLTVSNMSPEDSSIYLCSVLTGSYGYTFGSGTRLTVV.

Of note for this clonotype: This CDR3 is missing its conserved last phenylalanine or tryptophan, likely due to a read error. The DNA is left out, because the CDR3 cannot be placed on it with certainty; the CDR3 is given as TCRdb lists it. The V call is TRBV7-3, the J call TRBJ1-4. Germline V gene lookup returns CDR1 SGHTA and CDR2 FQGTGA. The CDR3 numbers 12 amino acids, ends counted. The CDR3 protein is CASSSPILQFLC.

This clonotype appeared many times. The rearrangement joins TRBV20-1 to TRBJ2-7; D might be TRBD1 (6 bases). The CDR3 is made up of 16 amino acids. Germline-derived CDR1 and CDR2 are DFQATT and SNEGSKA (reference sequence). Trimming took off 0 bases at V and 0 bases at J, with 15 bases between the two ends. The CDR3 bases are TGCAGTGCTAGAGAAGTTACGGGACAAGACTCCTACGAGCAGTACTTC. Translating gives CSAREVTGQDSYEQYF.

This clonotype showed up many times. V and J are TRBV12-3 or TRBV12-4 and TRBJ2-1; 7 bases agree with TRBD1. The CDR3 spans 14 residues. V lost 1 base to trimming and J lost 7 bases; unmatched junction nucleotides: 4. CDR3 sequence reads: CASSLGTGENEQFF. The CDR3, as DNA: TGTGCCAGCAGTTTAGGGACAGGAGAAAATGAGCAGTTCTTC.

In its sample, this clonotype was seen many times. CDR3 sequence (DNA): TGTGCCAGCAGTCCCTCGAGGGCCCGGCTCTATGGCTACACCTTC. It is translated as CASSPSRARLYGYTF. This chain connects TRBV6-5 to TRBJ1-2; no clear D. There are 15 residues in the CDR3. V shed 5 bases and J shed 4 bases, with 17 bases lying between them. CDR1 is MNHEY and CDR2 is SVGAGI in the germline V gene.

The rearrangement uses TRBV12-3 or TRBV12-4 and TRBJ2-5, with D possibly matching TRBD1 (6 bases). This CDR3 is built from 14 residues. The V and J ends lost 5 bases and 5 bases respectively, with 15 bases between them. Here the CDR3 reads CASSTGSLRETQYF. The CDR3 nucleotides read TGTGCCAGCAGTACAGGGAGTTTAAGGGAGACCCAGTACTTC.

This clonotype showed up just a few times. This chain connects TRBV7-2 to TRBJ2-7; possibly TRBD2 for D (5 bases). The CDR3 is 14 amino acids. Deletions cut 5 bases from V and 0 bases from J, with 11 bases between. From germline, CDR1 is SGHTA and CDR2 FQGNSA. The CDR3 DNA sequence: TGTGCCAGCAGCCCGCTAGCATCCTCCTACGAGCAGTACTTC. Translated, it gives CASSPLASSYEQYF.

In this sample, this clonotype turned up a few times. V gene TRBV7-3 combines with J gene TRBJ2-3; no definite D call. V lost 5 bases to trimming and J lost 3 bases, with 18 bases between them. The V gene's germline CDR1 is SGHTA and CDR2 FQGTGA. The CDR3 contains 16 residues. CDR3 in amino acids: CASSPQVWSETDTQYF. For the CDR3, the DNA is TGTGCCAGCAGCCCCCAGGTGTGGTCCGAGACAGATACGCAGTATTTT.

This clonotype has at least ten counts. The chain uses TRBV7-8 and TRBJ2-1; 7 nucleotides align to TRBD1. CDR3 length: 14 residues. Unmatched junction bases numbered 8, after V lost 5 bases and J lost 7 bases. Germline values: CDR1 SGHVS, CDR2 FQNEAQ. Written as DNA, the CDR3 is TGTGCCAGCAGCCCCGGGACAGAAACTAATGAGCAGTTCTTC. The encoded protein is CASSPGTETNEQFF.

Ten or more counts support this clonotype. The V and J genes are TRBV20-1 and TRBJ2-4, with D perhaps matching TRBD1 (5 bases). Germline V gene sequence: CDR1 DFQATT, CDR2 SNEGSKA (reference sequence). The CDR3 has 13 amino acids. The V end lost 7 bases, the J end lost 1 base, and 11 bases lay between the germline ends. The CDR3 region is CSVSRAAKNIQYF. Written as DNA, the CDR3 is TGCAGTGTATCCAGGGCGGCCAAAAACATTCAGTACTTC.

V and J are TRBV7-9 and TRBJ1-4; possible D gene TRBD1, 6 bases. The CDR3 is 12 amino acids. From germline, CDR1 is SEHNR and CDR2 FQNEAQ (reference sequence). The germline V and J ends were trimmed by 5 bases and 9 bases, with 10 bases remaining between them. The chain's CDR3 is CASSPQGKKLFF. In DNA form, the CDR3 reads TGTGCCAGCAGCCCACAGGGAAAAAAACTGTTTTTT.

This clonotype was observed a few times. The chain is built from TRBV7-9 and TRBJ1-4; 9 bases are a match to TRBD1. Germline loops: CDR1 SEHNR, CDR2 FQNEAQ (reference sequence). Trimming took 2 bases from V and 8 from J; bases not matched to a gene: 3. The CDR3 loop spans 14 amino acids. CDR3 sequence reads: CASSLHTGGEKLFF. The CDR3 DNA reads as TGTGCCAGCAGCTTACACACAGGGGGCGAAAAACTGTTTTTT. The complete variable domain, with remaining parts taken from reference TRBV7-9 and TRBJ1-4, reads DTGVSQNPRHKITKRGQNVTFRCDPISEHNRLYWYRQTLGQGPEFLTYFQNEAQLEKSRLLSDRFSAERPKGSFSTLEIQRTEQGDSAMYLCASSLHTGGEKLFFGSGTQLSVL.

At least ten counts were recorded for this clonotype. The genes are TRBV20-1 and TRBJ2-7, with 8 bases fitting TRBD2. Losses at the gene ends were 1 base for V and 5 bases for J; bases not matched to a gene: 7. CDR1 DFQATT and CDR2 SNEGSKA come from the germline V gene (reference sequence). The CDR3 length is 14 residues. CDR3 nucleotides: TGCAGTGCTAGAGGGGACGGGGGGGCCCACGAGCAGTACTTC. It yields the protein CSARGDGGAHEQYF.

This chain uses TRBV12-5 with TRBJ2-1, with D possibly being TRBD1 or TRBD2 (6 bases each). Trimming cost V 2 bases and J 6 bases, with 11 bases left between them. This CDR3 is 14 amino acids long. Germline V CDR1 and CDR2: LGHNT, FRNRAP. CDR3 in DNA: TGTGCTAGTGGTTTGTGGGGGGCTGGCAATGAGCAGTTCTTC. Protein sequence: CASGLWGAGNEQFF.

This clonotype was seen more than once but under ten times. The chain couples TRBV5-5 to TRBJ1-1; TRBD1 might be the D (5 bases). CDR1 and CDR2 (germline): SGHKS, YYEKEE (reference sequence). V shed 0 bases and J shed 5 bases, with 14 bases lying between them. CDR3 size: 15 residues. CDR3 residues: CASSLAGVRGTEAFF. DNA of the CDR3: TGTGCCAGCAGCTTGGCGGGGGTGCGGGGGACTGAAGCTTTCTTT.

In its sample, this clonotype was seen many times. V gene TRBV7-2 combines with J gene TRBJ1-1; a weak D match, TRBD1 (5 bases). This CDR3 spans 14 amino acids. V was shortened by 1 base and J by 4 bases, with 10 bases between the two germline ends. Germline loops: CDR1 SGHTA, CDR2 FQGNSA. This CDR3 reads CASSLDGGRTEAFF. For the CDR3, the DNA is TGTGCCAGCAGCTTAGATGGGGGACGCACTGAAGCTTTCTTT.

This sequence joins TRBV9 and TRBJ1-1; D not resolved. The CDR3 loop spans 12 amino acids. Germline CDR1 SGDLS, CDR2 YYNGEE. Trimming stripped 7 bases from V and 1 base from J, with 8 bases between. DNA of the CDR3: TGTGCCAGCCTTTGGAGGAACACTGAAGCTTTCTTT. It codes for CASLWRNTEAFF.

The rearrangement uses TRBV24-1 and TRBJ1-1; no definite D call. Germline V gives CDR1 KGHDR, CDR2 SFDVKD. The V end was cut by 9 bases, the J end by 2 bases, with 9 bases between. CDR3 length: 12 residues. The CDR3 reads CATQAINTEAFF. The CDR3 DNA is TGTGCCACCCAAGCTATCAACACTGAAGCTTTCTTT.

This clonotype was seen ten or more times. The V call is TRBV6-5, the J call TRBJ1-1, with 9 bases identical to TRBD1. CDR1 is MNHEY and CDR2 is SVGAGI in the germline V gene. There are 14 residues in the CDR3. The V gene end was trimmed by 6 bases and the J gene end by 5 bases; junction bases not matched to a gene: 7. As DNA, the CDR3 is TGTGCCAGCAGGACAGGGGGGGGAAGAACTGAAGCTTTCTTT. It is translated as CASRTGGGRTEAFF.

This clonotype has only a few counts. The CDR3 spells CASRLGGAQLYNEQFF. The CDR3 coding sequence is TGTGCCAGCAGGCTCGGGGGGGCGCAACTCTACAATGAGCAGTTCTTC. The V call is TRBV12-3 or TRBV12-4, the J call TRBJ2-1, with 8 bases identical to TRBD2. The junction had 10 bases not matched to a gene; V was cut back by 6 bases and J by 3 bases. This CDR3 region has 16 residues.

This clonotype was seen repeatedly, ten times or more. J is TRBJ1-1 and V is TRBV20-1; D uncertain. CDR3 length: 14 residues. V gave up 5 bases and J gave up 0 bases, with 13 bases separating them. Germline V CDR1 and CDR2: DFQATT, SNEGSKA (reference sequence). This chain's CDR3 is CSAADGNMNTEAFF. The CDR3 bases are TGCAGTGCTGCGGACGGAAACATGAACACTGAAGCTTTCTTT.

This clonotype turned up a few times. The J gene is TRBJ1-5, the V gene TRBV6-2 or TRBV6-3; the D gene is possibly TRBD1 (5 bases). The germline CDR1 and CDR2 sequences are MNHEY and SVGEGT. The V end lost 2 bases, the J end lost 0 bases, and 5 bases lay between the germline ends. The CDR3 contains 14 residues. In DNA, the CDR3 is TGTGCCAGCAGTTACGGGGGTAGCAATCAGCCCCAGCATTTT. This codes for CASSYGGSNQPQHF.

The chain uses TRBV5-1 and TRBJ2-2; 7 nucleotides line up with TRBD1. Unmatched junction bases numbered 6, after V lost 6 bases and J lost 1 base. This CDR3 region has 15 residues. Germline values: CDR1 SGHRS, CDR2 YFSETQ. Here the CDR3 reads CASTDRAQNTGELFF. The CDR3 DNA reads as TGCGCCAGCACCGACAGGGCCCAGAACACCGGGGAGCTGTTTTTT.

This clonotype was observed many times. The rearrangement joins TRBV6-5 to TRBJ1-4; D gene ambiguous. Trimming stripped 2 bases from V and 8 bases from J, with 15 bases between. The CDR3 sequence is 15 residues long. Germline V gives CDR1 MNHEY, CDR2 SVGAGI. The CDR3 sequence is CASSYEGGSGEKLFF. The CDR3 DNA follows: TGTGCCAGCAGTTACGAGGGAGGGTCGGGGGAAAAACTGTTTTTT.